The next 24 T cell receptor beta chains were all read from a single sample in a study of cytomegalovirus exposure and HLA in healthy donors. Only in-frame clones appear in the TCRdb table, and some are missing; sequencing was by immunoSEQ multiplex PCR. The table includes about 120,000 clones, roughly 88% detected once. Specimen: PBMCs. These receptors all come from a woman aged 18 to 35 in good health and CMV-seropositive.

The chain combines TRBV30 with TRBJ1-3; no firm D call. The V and J ends lost 1 base and 0 bases respectively, with 7 bases between them. There are 14 residues in the CDR3. The germline gives CDR1 GTSNPN, CDR2 SVGIG (reference sequence). The DNA of the CDR3 is TGTGCCTGGAGTGCGCAGTCCTCTGGAAACACCATATATTTT. Residues: CAWSAQSSGNTIYF.

This chain links TRBV10-2 with TRBJ1-6, with 7 bases matching TRBD1. This CDR3 is 15 amino acids long. CDR1 and CDR2 from the germline V gene are WSHSY and SAAADI. V trimming: 6 bases; J trimming: 5 bases; junction bases outside the gene matches: 7. This chain's CDR3 is CASRGTETNNSPLHF. CDR3 nucleotides: TGCGCCAGCAGGGGGACAGAAACCAATAATTCACCCCTCCACTTT.

The chain couples TRBV30 to TRBJ1-6; D remains unclear. CDR1 GTSNPN and CDR2 SVGIG come from the germline V gene (reference sequence). V was trimmed by 0 bases and J by 10 bases, leaving 13 bases between them. The CDR3 spans 14 residues. In DNA, the CDR3 is TGTGCCTGGAGTGTAGGAGTAGGAGAATCACCCCTCCACTTT. Protein product: CAWSVGVGESPLHF.

This clone appeared a single time. The gene calls are TRBV7-2 and TRBJ1-2, with D hard to call. This CDR3 spans 13 amino acids. From germline, CDR1 is SGHTA and CDR2 FQGNSA. Trimming took off 5 bases at V and 2 bases at J, with 9 bases between the two ends. CDR3 region: CASSRAGNYGYTF. In nucleotides, the CDR3 is TGTGCCAGCAGCCGAGCAGGCAACTATGGCTACACCTTC.

V is TRBV19 and J is TRBJ2-7; D is perhaps TRBD2 (6 bases). The CDR3 covers 16 residues. The V gene lost 3 bases and the J gene lost 5 bases, with 20 bases spanning the gap. Germline V CDR1 and CDR2: LNHDA, SQIVND (reference sequence). DNA for the CDR3: TGTGCCAGTAGTATGGGCCCCGGCCAGGGAGGCGACGAGCAGTACTTC. This gives the protein CASSMGPGQGGDEQYF.

The V call is TRBV7-6, the J call TRBJ2-7, with 13 bases matching TRBD2. V was pared by 5 bases and J by 7 bases, with 8 bases of the junction left unmatched. The CDR3 is 15 residues long. Germline V lookup: CDR1 SGHVS, CDR2 FNYEAQ. The CDR3, as DNA: TGTGCCAGCAGCCCTCCGGGACTAGCGGGACGTGAGCAGTACTTC. Protein: CASSPPGLAGREQYF. Full variable domain (outside the CDR3, taken from reference TRBV7-6 and TRBJ2-7): GAGVSQSPRYKVTKRGQDVALRCDPISGHVSLYWYRQALGQGPEFLTYFNYEAQQDKSGLPNDRFSAERPEGSISTLTIQRTEQRDSAMYRCASSPPGLAGREQYFGPGTRLTVT.

This clone was seen a single time. The CDR3 coding sequence is TGTGCCAGTAGTAAGTCGGGGAACACTGAAGCTTTCTTT. Its translation is CASSKSGNTEAFF. The chain combines TRBV19 with TRBJ1-1; D ambiguous. The V gene's germline CDR1 is LNHDA and CDR2 SQIVND (reference sequence). Trimming removed 4 bases at V and 1 base at J, with 7 bases between. The CDR3 spans 13 residues.

This sequence joins TRBV9 and TRBJ1-4; D is possibly TRBD1 (5 bases). CDR1 SGDLS and CDR2 YYNGEE come from the germline V gene. V gave up 0 bases and J gave up 4 bases, with 13 bases separating them. The CDR3 runs to 16 residues. CDR3 sequence: CASSVAVGGGNEKLFF. For the CDR3, the DNA is TGTGCCAGCAGCGTAGCCGTGGGGGGAGGTAATGAAAAACTGTTTTTT.

The V gene is TRBV11-2, the J gene TRBJ2-1; 8 nucleotides match TRBD2. Looked up from germline, CDR1 is SGHAT and CDR2 is FQNNGV. The CDR3 sequence is 15 residues long. V gave up 5 bases and J gave up 2 bases; unmatched junction bases: 5. This CDR3 is CASSALAVAYNEQFF. Written as DNA, the CDR3 is TGTGCCAGCAGCGCACTAGCGGTCGCCTACAATGAGCAGTTCTTC.

The chain recombines TRBV19 with TRBJ1-2; 10 bases are a match to TRBD1. J gave up 6 bases and V 10 bases, and 14 bases lay outside the gene matches. The germline CDR1 and CDR2 sequences are LNHDA and SQIVND (reference sequence). The CDR3 spans 15 residues. CDR3: CATLGRDRGWDGYTF. In DNA form, the CDR3 reads TGTGCCACCCTAGGACGGGACAGGGGTTGGGATGGCTACACCTTC.

The chain is built from TRBV7-6 and TRBJ2-1, with a possible D match to TRBD2 (6 bases). Trimming removed 4 bases from V and 8 bases from J, with 9 bases in between. The CDR3 covers 12 residues. Germline CDR1 SGHVS, CDR2 FNYEAQ. The CDR3 sequence: CASSYLADEQFF. Here the CDR3 DNA reads TGTGCCAGCAGCTACTTAGCGGATGAGCAGTTCTTC. Full variable domain (rest looked up from reference TRBV7-6 and TRBJ2-1): GAGVSQSPRYKVTKRGQDVALRCDPISGHVSLYWYRQALGQGPEFLTYFNYEAQQDKSGLPNDRFSAERPEGSISTLTIQRTEQRDSAMYRCASSYLADEQFFGPGTRLTVL.

J is TRBJ2-7 and V is TRBV7-8; 8 bases are a match to TRBD1. V lost 5 bases, J lost 2 bases, and 8 bases stayed unmatched. Germline assignment: CDR1 SGHVS and CDR2 FQNEAQ. The CDR3 runs to 15 residues. CDR3 amino acids: CASSNRQGNPYEQYF. In DNA, the CDR3 is TGTGCCAGCAGCAACAGACAGGGGAACCCCTACGAGCAGTACTTC.

V is TRBV18 and J is TRBJ1-1, with D tentatively TRBD1 (5 bases). The CDR3 length is 16 residues. Trimming cost V 2 bases and J 5 bases, with 18 bases left between them. The V gene's germline CDR1 is KGHSH and CDR2 LQKENI. This CDR3 reads CASSPNPGLRRTEAFF. The CDR3 DNA reads TGTGCCAGCTCACCAAATCCGGGACTGCGGCGGACTGAAGCTTTCTTT.

The V call is TRBV6-5, the J call TRBJ2-2; 12 bases line up with TRBD2. The J segment lost 8 bases and the V segment lost 4 bases, leaving 5 bases of the junction unmatched. Germline V gives CDR1 MNHEY, CDR2 SVGAGI. The CDR3 runs to 15 residues. CDR3: CASSSKTSGSGELFF. The CDR3 nucleotides are TGTGCCAGCAGTTCAAAGACTAGCGGGAGTGGGGAGCTGTTTTTT.

CDR3 protein: CASSLRDWSPGANVLTF. CDR3 sequence (DNA): TGTGCCAGCAGCCTAAGGGACTGGAGCCCTGGGGCCAACGTCCTGACTTTC. This chain connects TRBV13 to TRBJ2-6, with a weak D call TRBD2 (6 bases). V lost 5 bases and J 2 bases, leaving 16 bases between the germline ends. Germline CDR1 reads PRHDT; CDR2 reads FYEKMQ (reference sequence). The CDR3 consists of 17 residues.

The V gene is TRBV5-4, the J gene TRBJ2-7; 9 bases match TRBD1. Germline trimming cut 2 bases from V and 5 bases from J; bases unmatched to any gene: 2. The V gene's germline CDR1 is SGHNT and CDR2 YYREEE (reference sequence). The CDR3 has 13 residues. CDR3 in DNA: TGTGCCAGCAGCTTACAGGGGGCCAACGAGCAGTACTTC. It specifies CASSLQGANEQYF.

This clone was observed once. The J gene is TRBJ2-1, the V gene TRBV7-9; TRBD2 agrees at 10 bases. The CDR3 contains 17 residues. V lost 0 bases and J lost 8; bases outside the gene matches: 10. Germline V gene sequence: CDR1 SEHNR, CDR2 FQNEAQ (reference sequence). The CDR3 DNA sequence: TGTGCCAGCAGCTTAGCGTTGAGCGGGGGGGCCAGGGATGAGCAGTTCTTC. Translation gives CASSLALSGGARDEQFF.

This clone occurred once. The J gene is TRBJ1-2, the V gene TRBV30; 9 nucleotides match TRBD1. Germline V gene sequence: CDR1 GTSNPN, CDR2 SVGIG (reference sequence). The CDR3 spans 13 residues. Trimming removed 0 bases from V and 6 bases from J; junction bases left unmatched: 2. DNA of the CDR3: TGTGCCTGGAGTGTACAGGGGGCGCATGGCTACACCTTC. It yields the protein CAWSVQGAHGYTF.

The chain's CDR3 is CASSLAQGVIETQYF. The CDR3 DNA sequence: TGTGCCAGCAGCTTAGCGCAGGGGGTGATAGAGACCCAGTACTTC. The V gene is TRBV7-9, the J gene TRBJ2-5, with 7 nucleotides matching TRBD1. The ends lost 0 bases at V and 4 bases at J; junction bases unmatched: 5. Germline lookup yields CDR1 SEHNR and CDR2 FQNEAQ (reference sequence). This CDR3 has 15 amino acids.

The chain has TRBV6-1 and TRBJ1-6; tentative D call: TRBD1 (6 bases). Between the trimmed V and J ends, which lost 8 bases and 7 bases, there was a span of 12 bases. CDR3 length: 13 residues. Germline CDR1 MNHNS, CDR2 SASEGT. The CDR3 nucleotides read TGTGCCAGCTACACAGGGTACAATTCACCCCTCCACTTT. This translates into CASYTGYNSPLHF.

V gene TRBV19 combines with J gene TRBJ1-5; D may be TRBD1 (5 bases). The germline V and J ends were trimmed by 1 base and 4 bases, with 11 bases remaining between them. This CDR3 has 15 amino acids. Germline loops: CDR1 LNHDA, CDR2 SQIVND (reference sequence). CDR3 in amino acids: CASSIVSGGNQPQHF. The CDR3 nucleotides are TGTGCCAGTAGTATAGTCTCGGGGGGGAATCAGCCCCAGCATTTT.

This clone was observed a handful of times. The chain carries TRBV30 and TRBJ1-1; D ambiguous. The CDR3 length is 14 residues. CDR1 and CDR2 from the germline V gene are GTSNPN and SVGIG (reference sequence). Trimming took off 0 bases at V and 3 bases at J, with 11 bases between the two ends. CDR3 DNA sequence: TGTGCCTGGAGTGTAGTTCCAGGTGACACTGAAGCTTTCTTT. Its protein product is CAWSVVPGDTEAFF.

This chain links TRBV11-3 with TRBJ2-7, with 9 bases matching TRBD1. This CDR3 comprises 17 residues. The V gene end was trimmed by 3 bases and the J gene end by 0 bases; junction bases not matched to a gene: 9. CDR1 is SGHNT and CDR2 is YENEEA in the germline V gene. The CDR3 here is CASSFIPQGANSYEQYF. CDR3 DNA: TGTGCCAGCAGCTTTATACCACAGGGGGCGAACTCCTACGAGCAGTACTTC.

The chain links TRBV6-1 to TRBJ2-2; perhaps TRBD2 as D (5 bases). Per germline, CDR1 MNHNS and CDR2 SASEGT. This CDR3 contains 14 residues. Deletions cut 7 bases from V and 0 bases from J, with 9 bases between. The DNA of the CDR3 is TGTGCCAGCAACCGGGGAACGAACACCGGGGAGCTGTTTTTT. Its translation: CASNRGTNTGELFF.